The sequence of this TCR beta chain was determined in a study of T cells in Graves' hyperthyroidism and ophthalmopathy. Study-wide results and limits: Most clonotypes expanded in thyroid above 0.001 were likewise present in blood.

RNA transcripts yielded amplified TCR beta CDR3 regions. A first-round RT-PCR of the TCR CDR3 used the HTBI primer set. TCRdb re-derived calls from the multiplex PCR reads in MiXCR, one entry per CDR3 protein. The profile covers 250,000 to 300,000 distinct CDR3 sequences, with roughly an eighth appearing a single time and 7.9% taken by the ten largest. This clonotype was seen repeatedly, ten times or more. Antigen specificity is unknown. Graves' hyperthyroidism is called stable when ophthalmopathy does not progress within 18 months. Patients with uncontrolled infections, other autoimmune diseases, pregnancy or lactation were excluded. Germline V lookup: CDR1 MNHNS, CDR2 SASEGT. This CDR3 contains 14 residues. Unmatched junction bases numbered 5, after V lost 4 bases and J lost 6 bases.

The specimen was blood. This clonotype originated in a woman between 40 and 55 years old with Graves' hyperthyroidism. V gene TRBV6-1 combines with J gene TRBJ2-1, with 8 bases identical to TRBD2. CDR3 in DNA: TGTGCCAGCAGTGGGACTAGCCTGCGCAATGAGCAGTTCTTC. Its translation is CASSGTSLRNEQFF.